The 25 T cell receptor beta chains below were found in one sample sequenced in a study of lymphopenia after photon versus proton radiotherapy. Method: immunoSEQ multiplex PCR; TCRdb's copy keeps in-frame clones and lacks some. This sample has roughly 57,000 clones, with approximately 82% found just once. The sequences come from peripheral blood, collected from a patient treated with photon-based radiotherapy. Receptors were obtained from a man aged 45-65 years with gastric cancer.

The CDR3 DNA is TGTGCCTGGAACCATCTACGGAACACTGAAGCTTTCTTT. It translates to CAWNHLRNTEAFF. V usage is TRBV30 and J usage is TRBJ1-1; no definite D call. From germline, CDR1 is GTSNPN and CDR2 SVGIG (reference sequence). The CDR3 is made up of 13 amino acids. The V end was cut by 4 bases, the J end by 1 base, with 10 bases between.

This clone was picked up one time. The chain uses TRBV18 and TRBJ2-2; D possibly corresponds to TRBD2 (6 bases). V lost 6 bases, J lost 0 bases, and 14 bases lay in between. Germline loops: CDR1 KGHSH, CDR2 LQKENI. This CDR3 comprises 16 residues. The CDR3 loop is CASSRPGVANTGELFF. CDR3 sequence (DNA): TGTGCCAGCTCGCGCCCGGGGGTCGCGAACACCGGGGAGCTGTTTTTT.

The count of this clone is one. The CDR3 nucleotides are TGCGCCAGCAGCTGGGACGGGAACACTGAAGCTTTCTTT. This sequence encodes CASSWDGNTEAFF. The chain carries TRBV4-3 and TRBJ1-1; TRBD1 is a possible D gene (5 bases). This CDR3 spans 13 amino acids. The germline V and J ends were trimmed by 5 bases and 1 base, with 8 bases remaining between them. Germline loops: CDR1 LGHNA, CDR2 YSLEER.

V usage is TRBV5-4 and J usage is TRBJ2-1; 9 bases map to TRBD2. Germline V gene lookup returns CDR1 SGHNT and CDR2 YYREEE (reference sequence). This CDR3 has 16 amino acids. The V and J ends lost 0 bases and 6 bases, in that order; junction bases with no gene match: 7. The DNA for the CDR3 is TGTGCCAGCAGCTTGGGAGCTAGCGGGAATATCAATGAGCAGTTCTTC. Amino acids: CASSLGASGNINEQFF.

This sequence joins TRBV7-8 and TRBJ2-6, with 11 bases lining up with TRBD2. CDR1 SGHVS and CDR2 FQNEAQ come from the germline V gene. The CDR3 runs 18 residues. The junction had 6 bases not matched to a gene; V was cut back by 5 bases and J by 0 bases. The DNA for the CDR3 is TGTGCCAGCAGCCCCAGACTAGCGGGAAACTCTGGGGCCAACGTCCTGACTTTC. Translating it yields CASSPRLAGNSGANVLTF.

V usage is TRBV5-4 and J usage is TRBJ2-2; D assignment may be TRBD1 or TRBD2 (5 bases each). Trimming shortened V by 7 bases and J by 4 bases, and 23 bases separated the two germline ends. CDR3 length: 17 residues. Germline assignment: CDR1 SGHNT and CDR2 YYREEE (reference sequence). DNA for the CDR3: TGTGCCAGCGGGGCGAGTAGAGGGTTTGGGACCACCGGGGAGCTGTTTTTT. This sequence encodes CASGASRGFGTTGELFF.

The V call is TRBV19, the J call TRBJ1-2; maybe TRBD1 (5 bases). Germline CDR1 reads LNHDA; CDR2 reads SQIVND (reference sequence). V lost 6 bases to trimming and J lost 2 bases, with 10 bases between them. CDR3 size: 13 residues. The CDR3 sequence is CASRSPGNYGYTF. The CDR3 DNA reads TGTGCCAGTAGGTCTCCAGGGAACTATGGCTACACCTTC.

This chain links TRBV5-4 with TRBJ1-4, with D uncertain. The CDR3 is 13 amino acids. The germline V and J ends were trimmed by 4 bases and 8 bases, with 12 bases remaining between them. The germline CDR1 and CDR2 sequences are SGHNT and YYREEE (reference sequence). This CDR3 reads CASSPRTGEKLFF. CDR3 bases: TGTGCCAGCAGCCCCCGCACCGGGGAAAAACTGTTTTTT.

This clone occurred a few times. The rearrangement joins TRBV6-4 to TRBJ1-5; 9 bases agree with TRBD1. This CDR3 is 14 amino acids long. J was trimmed by 7 bases and V by 3 bases; bases with no gene match: 4. CDR1 and CDR2 from the germline V gene are MRHNA and SNTAGT. CDR3 sequence (DNA): TGTGCCAGCAGTGAGGGGACAGGGATCCAGCCCCAGCATTTT. Its protein is CASSEGTGIQPQHF.

The chain recombines TRBV6-5 with TRBJ1-2; 7 bases are a match to TRBD1. This CDR3 has 14 amino acids. Germline-derived CDR1 and CDR2 are MNHEY and SVGAGI. J lost 4 bases, V lost 6 bases, and 8 bases had no gene match. CDR3 sequence reads: CASSRDSESYGYTF. The CDR3 DNA follows: TGTGCCAGCAGCCGGGACAGCGAAAGCTATGGCTACACCTTC.

V is TRBV18 and J is TRBJ1-2; TRBD1 aligns across 7 bases. Germline V gene sequence: CDR1 KGHSH, CDR2 LQKENI. Trimming removed 1 base from V and 1 base from J; junction bases left unmatched: 6. CDR3 size: 16 residues. CDR3 protein: CASSPLTGQDNYGYTF. Written as DNA, the CDR3 is TGTGCCAGCTCACCACTCACCGGACAGGATAACTATGGCTACACCTTC.

This chain connects TRBV27 to TRBJ1-2, with TRBD1 matching 8 bases. Germline CDR1 reads MNHEY; CDR2 reads SMNVEV (reference sequence). The V segment lost 2 bases and the J segment 8 bases; nucleotides outside the gene matches: 10. This CDR3 is 15 amino acids long. Here the CDR3 DNA reads TGTGCCAGCAGTTTAGGACGTCAGGGGGCTGGGGGCTACACCTTC. It encodes CASSLGRQGAGGYTF.

This chain uses TRBV7-3 with TRBJ2-2; 9 bases match TRBD2. Germline V CDR1 and CDR2: SGHTA, FQGTGA. J was trimmed by 1 base and V by 1 base; bases with no gene match: 4. The length of the CDR3 is 17 residues. In DNA form, the CDR3 reads TGTGCCAGCAGCTTAAGCCCGACTAGCGGGAACACCGGGGAGCTGTTTTTT. Amino acid sequence: CASSLSPTSGNTGELFF.

The chain has TRBV2 and TRBJ2-3, with unresolved D. The V gene lost 4 bases and the J gene lost 6 bases, with 5 bases spanning the gap. There are 11 residues in the CDR3. The germline gives CDR1 SNHLY, CDR2 FYNNEI. CDR3 bases: TGTGCCAGCAGTGGGTTGGATACGCAGTATTTT. Its protein product is CASSGLDTQYF. The full variable domain, its missing parts supplied by reference TRBV2 and TRBJ2-3, is EPEVTQTPSHQVTQMGQEVILRCVPISNHLYFYWYRQILGQKVEFLVSFYNNEISEKSEIFDDQFSVERPDGSNFTLKIRSTKLEDSAMYFCASSGLDTQYFGPGTRLTVL.

The rearrangement links TRBV6-5 to TRBJ2-7; D unclear. This CDR3 spans 16 amino acids. V shed 2 bases and J shed 2 bases, with 16 bases lying between them. Germline values: CDR1 MNHEY, CDR2 SVGAGI. The CDR3 DNA sequence: TGTGCCAGCAGTTACACCCATAGTATCAAAGCCTACGAGCAGTACTTC. Translation gives CASSYTHSIKAYEQYF.

The rearrangement joins TRBV2 to TRBJ2-2, with 8 bases matching TRBD1. The germline V gene encodes CDR1 SNHLY and CDR2 FYNNEI. V shed 6 bases, J shed 4 bases, and the junction held 7 bases outside the gene matches. The CDR3 has 15 residues. Here the CDR3 reads CASSVDRAATGELFF. The CDR3 DNA sequence: TGTGCCAGCAGCGTGGACAGGGCTGCCACCGGGGAGCTGTTTTTT.

This chain connects TRBV5-4 to TRBJ2-7; possibly TRBD1 for D (6 bases). The V end lost 0 bases, the J end lost 7 bases, and 14 bases lay between the germline ends. CDR1 SGHNT and CDR2 YYREEE come from the germline V gene (reference sequence). This CDR3 comprises 14 residues. CDR3 residues: CASSLGVGTLEQYF. The CDR3 region has the DNA TGTGCCAGCAGCTTGGGGGTCGGGACACTGGAGCAGTACTTC.

The chain employs TRBV29-1 and TRBJ2-7; 8 positions agree with TRBD1. CDR1 is SQVTM and CDR2 is ANQGSEA in the germline V gene. Germline trimming cut 1 base from V and 4 bases from J; bases unmatched to any gene: 12. This CDR3 region has 16 residues. The CDR3 sequence: CSVEAGETGVAYEQYF. The DNA for the CDR3 is TGCAGCGTTGAAGCGGGGGAGACAGGGGTGGCTTACGAGCAGTACTTC.

The V call is TRBV28, the J call TRBJ1-2, with D tentatively TRBD1 (5 bases). CDR1 MDHEN and CDR2 SYDVKM come from the germline V gene. This CDR3 is 15 amino acids long. V lost 7 bases, J lost 6 bases, and 21 bases lay in between. CDR3 bases: TGTGCCAGCACAACCGGGACTCCGTCGATGGATGGCTACACCTTC. Amino acid sequence: CASTTGTPSMDGYTF.

V usage is TRBV6-5 and J usage is TRBJ2-2, with D unclear. Germline assignment: CDR1 MNHEY and CDR2 SVGAGI. This CDR3 is 15 amino acids long. V lost 0 bases and J 3 bases, leaving 8 bases between the germline ends. The CDR3 region is CASSYSAGDTGELFF. In nucleotides, the CDR3 is TGTGCCAGCAGTTACTCGGCCGGTGACACCGGGGAGCTGTTTTTT.

The chain recombines TRBV19 with TRBJ1-2; D remains ambiguous. Germline assignment: CDR1 LNHDA and CDR2 SQIVND (reference sequence). V was cut by 4 bases and J by 4 bases, with 7 bases left in between. The CDR3 loop spans 12 amino acids. The CDR3 here is CASSTRPYGYTF. CDR3 sequence (DNA): TGTGCCAGTAGTACTAGACCCTATGGCTACACCTTC. The full variable domain, rest sourced from reference TRBV19 and TRBJ1-2, is DGGITQSPKYLFRKEGQNVTLSCEQNLNHDAMYWYRQDPGQGLRLIYYSQIVNDFQKGDIAEGYSVSREKKESFPLTVTSAQKNPTAFYLCASSTRPYGYTFGSGTRLTVV.

The J gene is TRBJ2-3, the V gene TRBV7-9, with D perhaps TRBD1 (5 bases). The CDR3 runs to 15 residues. The V gene lost 1 base and the J gene lost 5 bases, with 13 bases spanning the gap. CDR1 SEHNR and CDR2 FQNEAQ come from the germline V gene (reference sequence). CDR3 amino acids: CASSLEGLNQDTQYF. The CDR3 DNA reads as TGTGCCAGCAGCTTAGAGGGGCTTAATCAAGATACGCAGTATTTT.

This clone was observed once. The chain carries TRBV30 and TRBJ2-7; 7 bases fit TRBD1. The V segment lost 2 bases and the J segment 1 base; nucleotides outside the gene matches: 8. The CDR3 covers 15 residues. CDR1 and CDR2 (germline): GTSNPN, SVGIG (reference sequence). This CDR3 is CAWSPADRESYEQYF. For the CDR3, the DNA is TGTGCCTGGAGTCCCGCAGACAGGGAATCCTACGAGCAGTACTTC.

This chain joins TRBV9 and TRBJ2-3; D is unclear. This CDR3 comprises 14 residues. Trimming took off 0 bases at V and 0 bases at J, with 5 bases between the two ends. Germline values: CDR1 SGDLS, CDR2 YYNGEE. CDR3 region: CASSVVGSTDTQYF. As DNA, the CDR3 is TGTGCCAGCAGCGTAGTGGGTAGCACAGATACGCAGTATTTT.

The chain has TRBV7-2 and TRBJ2-2; TRBD1 matches at 8 bases. Unmatched junction bases numbered 10, after V lost 7 bases and J lost 0 bases. This CDR3 is 17 amino acids long. Germline CDR1 reads SGHTA; CDR2 reads FQGNSA. CDR3 bases: TGTGCCAGCAATCCGTTCCTGGGACAGGCGAACACCGGGGAGCTGTTTTTT. Translating gives CASNPFLGQANTGELFF. The full variable domain, rest sourced from reference TRBV7-2 and TRBJ2-2, is GAGVSQSPSNKVTEKGKDVELRCDPISGHTALYWYRQSLGQGLEFLIYFQGNSAPDKSGLPSDRFSAERTGGSVSTLTIQRTQQEDSAVYLCASNPFLGQANTGELFFGEGSRLTVL.